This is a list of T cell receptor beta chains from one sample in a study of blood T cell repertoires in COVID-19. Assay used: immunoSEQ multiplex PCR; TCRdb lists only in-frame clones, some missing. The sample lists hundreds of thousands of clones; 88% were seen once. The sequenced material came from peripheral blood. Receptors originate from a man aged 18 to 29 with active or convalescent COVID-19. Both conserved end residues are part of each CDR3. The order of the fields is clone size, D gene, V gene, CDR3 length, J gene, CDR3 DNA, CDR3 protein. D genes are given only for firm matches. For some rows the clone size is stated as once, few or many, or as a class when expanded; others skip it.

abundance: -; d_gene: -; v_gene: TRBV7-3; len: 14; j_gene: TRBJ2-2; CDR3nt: TGTGCCAGCAGCCAAACTCCAGGATCCGGGGAGCTGTTTTTT; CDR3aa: CASSQTPGSGELFF
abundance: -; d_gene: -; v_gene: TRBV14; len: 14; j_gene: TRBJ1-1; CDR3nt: TGTGCCAGCAGTTCAAACAGGATCAACACTGAAGCTTTCTTT; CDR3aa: CASSSNRINTEAFF
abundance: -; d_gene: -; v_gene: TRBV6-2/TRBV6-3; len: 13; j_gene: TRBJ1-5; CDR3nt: TGTGCCAGCAGTTTACTGGGGAGCCAGCCCCAGCATTTT; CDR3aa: CASSLLGSQPQHF
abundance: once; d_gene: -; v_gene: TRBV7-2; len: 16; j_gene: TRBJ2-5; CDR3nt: TGTGCCAGCAGCTTAGGGTCTCTAGCGTTCCAAGAGACCCAGTACTTC; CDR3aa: CASSLGSLAFQETQYF
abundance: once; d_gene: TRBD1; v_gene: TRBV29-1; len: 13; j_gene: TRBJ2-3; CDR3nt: TGCAGCGTTGGAAGGGACAGCCCAGATACGCAGTATTTT; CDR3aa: CSVGRDSPDTQYF
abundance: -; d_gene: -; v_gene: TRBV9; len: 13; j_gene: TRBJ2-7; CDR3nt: TGTGCCAGCAGCGGAAAACAGGGCAACGAGCAGTACTTC; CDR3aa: CASSGKQGNEQYF
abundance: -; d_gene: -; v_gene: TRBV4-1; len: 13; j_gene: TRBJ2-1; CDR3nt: TGCGCCAGCAGCCAAAAAGAGGGCTATGAGCAGTTCTTC; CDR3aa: CASSQKEGYEQFF
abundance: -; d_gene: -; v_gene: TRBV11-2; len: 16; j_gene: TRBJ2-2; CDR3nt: TGTGCCAGCAGCTTCCGATTCAGGGTAAACACCGGGGAGCTGTTTTTT; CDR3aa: CASSFRFRVNTGELFF
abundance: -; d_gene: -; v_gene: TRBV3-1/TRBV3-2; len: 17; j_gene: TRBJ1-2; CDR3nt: TGTGCCAGCAGCCAAGAAGGGGGAAACAGGATCAGCTATGGCTACACCTTC; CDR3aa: CASSQEGGNRISYGYTF
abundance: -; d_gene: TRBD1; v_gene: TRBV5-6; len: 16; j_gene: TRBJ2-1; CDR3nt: TGTGCCAGCAGCTTAAAGACAGGGGGGTCCTACAATGAGCAGTTCTTC; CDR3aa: CASSLKTGGSYNEQFF
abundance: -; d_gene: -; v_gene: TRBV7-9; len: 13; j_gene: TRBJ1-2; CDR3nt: TGTGCCAGCAGCTTAGGGTCGGGATATGGCTACACCTTC; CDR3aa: CASSLGSGYGYTF
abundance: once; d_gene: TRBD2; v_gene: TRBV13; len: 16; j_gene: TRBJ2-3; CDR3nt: TGTGCCAGCAGCTTAAGGCTAGCGGGGGGGCCAGATACGCAGTATTTT; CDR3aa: CASSLRLAGGPDTQYF
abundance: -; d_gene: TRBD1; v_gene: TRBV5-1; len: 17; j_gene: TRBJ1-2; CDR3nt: TGCGCCAGCAGCTTAGGGACAGGGGGCCTGGGTAACTATGGCTACACCTTC; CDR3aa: CASSLGTGGLGNYGYTF
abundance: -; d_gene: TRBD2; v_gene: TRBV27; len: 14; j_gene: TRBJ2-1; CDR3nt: TGTGCCAGCAGCCCTTATGCGGCTAGCGGGGGGTCGTTCTTC; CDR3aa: CASSPYAASGGSFF
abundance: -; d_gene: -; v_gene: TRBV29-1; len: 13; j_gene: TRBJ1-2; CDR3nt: TGCAGCGTTGAATTCGACAGGACCCATGGCTACACCTTC; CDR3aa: CSVEFDRTHGYTF
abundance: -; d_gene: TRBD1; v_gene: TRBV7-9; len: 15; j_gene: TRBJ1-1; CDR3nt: TGTGCCAGCAGCATCTTGAACAGGGGCCGCACTGAAGCTTTCTTT; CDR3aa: CASSILNRGRTEAFF
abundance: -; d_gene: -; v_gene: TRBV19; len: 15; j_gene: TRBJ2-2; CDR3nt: TGTGCCAGTAGTATAGATAGCAGGAACACCGGGGAGCTGTTTTTT; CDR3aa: CASSIDSRNTGELFF
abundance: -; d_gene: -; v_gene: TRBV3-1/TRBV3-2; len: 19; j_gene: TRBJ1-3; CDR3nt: TGTGCCAGCAGCCGAAAGCTCGACGGGGTTCCACGGAAGGGAAACACCATATATTTT; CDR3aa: CASSRKLDGVPRKGNTIYF
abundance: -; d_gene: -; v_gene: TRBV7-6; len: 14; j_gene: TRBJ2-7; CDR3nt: TGTGCCAGCAGCTTAAGGGGGGGGCAGGACGAGCAGTACTTC; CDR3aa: CASSLRGGQDEQYF
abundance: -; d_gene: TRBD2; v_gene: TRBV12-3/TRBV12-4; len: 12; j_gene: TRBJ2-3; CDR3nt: TGTGCCAGCACCCTAGCGGGGGATACGCAGTATTTT; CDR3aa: CASTLAGDTQYF
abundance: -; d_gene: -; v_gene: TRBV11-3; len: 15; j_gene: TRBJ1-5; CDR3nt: TGTGCCAGCAGCCCTGGGGTGGGGCCGCGTCAGCCCCAGCATTTT; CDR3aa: CASSPGVGPRQPQHF
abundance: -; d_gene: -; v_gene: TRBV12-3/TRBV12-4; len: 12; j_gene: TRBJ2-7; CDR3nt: TGTGCCAGCAGTTTCGGGTCCTACGAGCAGTACTTC; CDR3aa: CASSFGSYEQYF
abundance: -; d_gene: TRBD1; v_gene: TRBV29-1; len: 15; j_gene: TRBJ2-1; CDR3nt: TGCAGCGTTGAAGGGACAGGGGGGACCTACAATGAGCAGTTCTTC; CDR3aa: CSVEGTGGTYNEQFF
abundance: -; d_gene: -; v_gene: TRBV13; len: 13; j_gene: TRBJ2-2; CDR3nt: TGTGCCAGCTTGAGCGCTTACACCGGGGAGCTGTTTTTT; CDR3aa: CASLSAYTGELFF
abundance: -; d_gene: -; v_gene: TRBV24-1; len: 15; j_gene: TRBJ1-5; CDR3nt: TGTGCCACCAGTGATTACGACAGCCCCAATCAGCCCCAGCATTTT; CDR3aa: CATSDYDSPNQPQHF